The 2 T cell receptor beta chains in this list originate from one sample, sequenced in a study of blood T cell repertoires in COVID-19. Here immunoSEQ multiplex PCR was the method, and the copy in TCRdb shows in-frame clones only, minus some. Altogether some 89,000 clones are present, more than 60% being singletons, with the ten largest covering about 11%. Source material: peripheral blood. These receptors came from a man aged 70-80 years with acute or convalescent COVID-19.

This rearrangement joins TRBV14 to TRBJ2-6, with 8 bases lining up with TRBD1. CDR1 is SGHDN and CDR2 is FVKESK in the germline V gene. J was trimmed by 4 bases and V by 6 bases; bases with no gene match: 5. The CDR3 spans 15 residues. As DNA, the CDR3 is TGTGCCAGCAGGAGGACAGGGTCCGGGGCCAACGTCCTGACTTTC. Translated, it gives CASRRTGSGANVLTF.

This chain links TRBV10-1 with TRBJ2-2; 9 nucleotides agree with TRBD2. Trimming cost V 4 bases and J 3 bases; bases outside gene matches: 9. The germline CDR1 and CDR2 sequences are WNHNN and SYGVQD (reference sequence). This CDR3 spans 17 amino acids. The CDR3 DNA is TGCGCCAGCAGTGCTCTGCGGGGGGGCCTTGACACCGGGGAGCTGTTTTTT. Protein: CASSALRGGLDTGELFF.